The clone carrying this T cell receptor beta chain has a handful of counts. Its matching antigen is unknown. The data stem from a study of response to subunit inactivated influenza vaccine. TCRdb independently ran MiXCR on the RT-PCR reads; one entry per CDR3 protein. This sample has roughly 650,000 distinct CDR3 sequences, with 13% to 15% found just once. CDR3 length equals 21 residues. The V gene end was trimmed by 1 base and the J gene end by 5 bases; junction bases not matched to a gene: 22. Per the germline V gene, CDR1 is SGHAT and CDR2 is FQNNGV. Study-wide results and caveats: New T cells are recruited in small numbers by each seasonal influenza vaccination, according to the authors' suggestion.

The origin of this receptor is a man between 45 and 60 years old who received an inactivated influenza vaccine. This sample comprised PBMCs from blood, obtained 14 to 15 days before vaccination. This chain uses TRBV11-2 with TRBJ2-5, with TRBD1 identical over 10 bases. The CDR3 loop reads CASSLVPTPLRTGGMGETQYF. The CDR3 DNA follows: TGTGCCAGCAGCTTAGTCCCCACACCACTCCGGACAGGGGGGATGGGGGAGACCCAGTACTTC. The full variable domain, completed using reference TRBV11-2 and TRBJ2-5, is EAGVAQSPRYKIIEKRQSVAFWCNPISGHATLYWYQQILGQGPKLLIQFQNNGVVDDSQLPKDRFSAERLKGVDSTLKIQPAKLEDSAVYLCASSLVPTPLRTGGMGETQYFGPGTRLLVL.